These 19 T cell receptor beta chains came from one sample sequenced in a study of CD8+CD57+ T cells in acquired aplastic anemia. Genomic DNA was employed as the template in profiling TCR beta VDJ and CDR3. One entry per CDR3 protein results from TCRdb running MiXCR on the reads. This table has about 190,000 distinct CDR3 sequences, around 50% appearing once. The material sequenced was sorted CD4+, CD8+, or CD8+CD57+ T cells (not recorded which) from PBMCs. These receptors were taken from a human donor in good health, serving as a control.

The chain has TRBV19 and TRBJ1-1, with TRBD1 matching 8 bases. The CDR3 is 14 residues long. Germline CDR1 reads LNHDA; CDR2 reads SQIVND (reference sequence). V lost 9 bases and J lost 5; bases outside the gene matches: 11. This chain's CDR3 is CASSLQDRETEAFF. CDR3 nucleotide sequence: TGTGCCAGCTCACTACAGGACAGGGAAACTGAAGCTTTCTTT. Combining the CDR3 with reference TRBV19 and TRBJ1-1 gives the whole variable domain DGGITQSPKYLFRKEGQNVTLSCEQNLNHDAMYWYRQDPGQGLRLIYYSQIVNDFQKGDIAEGYSVSREKKESFPLTVTSAQKNPTAFYLCASSLQDRETEAFFGQGTRLTVV.

This clonotype has just a few counts. The rearrangement uses TRBV7-2 and TRBJ2-2; D not resolved. V was clipped by 5 bases and J by 8 bases, with 6 bases between them. CDR3 length equals 11 residues. CDR1 and CDR2 (germline): SGHTA, FQGNSA. The CDR3 is CASSRTGELFF. The CDR3 DNA sequence: TGTGCCAGCAGCCGTACAGGGGAGCTGTTTTTT.

The rearrangement uses TRBV28 and TRBJ1-5; D call uncertain. This CDR3 comprises 15 residues. V was trimmed by 4 bases and J by 3 bases, leaving 13 bases between them. CDR1 is MDHEN and CDR2 is SYDVKM in the germline V gene. The CDR3 DNA reads as TGTGCCAGCAGTTCAACAATGTACCACAATCAGCCCCAGCATTTT. Translated: CASSSTMYHNQPQHF.

This clonotype was counted a few times. This chain connects TRBV15 to TRBJ2-1; no reliable D call. The V end was cut by 2 bases, the J end by 10 bases, with 9 bases between. There are 12 residues in the CDR3. Germline assignment: CDR1 LNHNV and CDR2 YYDKDF (reference sequence). CDR3 sequence reads: CATSRIRDEQFF. In nucleotides, the CDR3 is TGTGCCACCAGCAGAATACGTGACGAGCAGTTCTTC.

This clonotype occurred many times. This chain links TRBV5-1 with TRBJ1-1; D perhaps matches TRBD1 (5 bases). Trimming cost V 0 bases and J 7 bases, with 16 bases left between them. Per the germline V gene, CDR1 is SGHRS and CDR2 is YFSETQ. The CDR3 spans 15 residues. The CDR3: CASSLATRAGGEAFF. DNA for the CDR3: TGCGCCAGCAGCTTGGCGACCAGGGCGGGTGGTGAAGCTTTCTTT.

Points on this clonotype: Lacking the conserved final phenylalanine or tryptophan, this CDR3 likely reflects a read error. The chain employs TRBV9 and TRBJ2-1; D unclear. Trimming removed 0 bases from V and 4 bases from J, with 5 bases in between. Per the germline V gene, CDR1 is SGDLS and CDR2 is YYNGEE. The CDR3 is made up of 13 amino acids. This CDR3 is CASSVAIYNEQFL. In nucleotides, the CDR3 is TGTGCCAGCAGCGTAGCCATATACAATGAGCAGTTCTTA.

This chain connects TRBV7-9 to TRBJ1-3; D might be TRBD1 (5 bases). The CDR3 loop spans 14 amino acids. Trimming left V 3 bases short and J 4 bases short, with 10 bases between. Germline V CDR1 and CDR2: SEHNR, FQNEAQ (reference sequence). The chain's CDR3 is CASSLMGPGNTIYF. The CDR3 DNA reads TGTGCCAGCAGCTTGATGGGGCCAGGAAACACCATATATTTT. Combining the CDR3 with reference TRBV7-9 and TRBJ1-3 gives the whole variable domain DTGVSQNPRHKITKRGQNVTFRCDPISEHNRLYWYRQTLGQGPEFLTYFQNEAQLEKSRLLSDRFSAERPKGSFSTLEIQRTEQGDSAMYLCASSLMGPGNTIYFGEGSWLTVV.

This clonotype was counted ten times or more. The chain employs TRBV3-1 and TRBJ2-5, with D maybe TRBD1 (5 bases). CDR1 is LGHDT and CDR2 is YNNKEL in the germline V gene (reference sequence). CDR3 size: 15 residues. Trimming removed 2 bases from V and 0 bases from J, with 10 bases in between. CDR3 loop: CASSQQGGHQETQYF. CDR3 DNA: TGTGCCAGCAGCCAACAGGGTGGCCACCAAGAGACCCAGTACTTC.

This clonotype came up many times. The gene calls are TRBV12-3 or TRBV12-4 and TRBJ2-5, with a tentative D call TRBD1 (5 bases). V lost 2 bases and J lost 1, with 11 bases in between. This CDR3 spans 15 amino acids. CDR3 protein: CASSLRVQGQETQYF. Here the CDR3 DNA reads TGTGCCAGCAGTTTAAGGGTCCAGGGCCAAGAGACCCAGTACTTC.

This clonotype was detected ten times or more. The chain recombines TRBV10-3 with TRBJ1-2; 7 bases are shared with TRBD1. Germline loops: CDR1 ENHRY, CDR2 SYGVKD. J was trimmed by 4 bases and V by 6 bases; bases with no gene match: 5. The CDR3 is made up of 13 amino acids. As DNA, the CDR3 is TGTGCCATCAGCGTCGACAGGGTCTATGGCTACACCTTC. Protein sequence: CAISVDRVYGYTF.

This clonotype was observed at least ten times. A clone one base away is much larger, so this may be a read error. The chain has TRBV7-2 and TRBJ1-3; the D is unclear. The CDR3 is made up of 16 amino acids. Germline CDR1 reads SGHTA; CDR2 reads FQGNSA. The CDR3 nucleotides are TGTGCCAGCAGCTCCTCCTGGTTAGGGCCTGGAAACACCATGTATTTT. Its protein product is CASSSSWLGPGNTMYF.

The DNA for the CDR3 is TGTGCCAGCTCACCATCACTGGACAGGGGGTCGTCTGGCTACACCTTC. This sequence encodes CASSPSLDRGSSGYTF. V is TRBV7-9 and J is TRBJ1-2; 10 bases agree with TRBD1. With V trimmed by 8 bases and J by 7 bases, 16 bases remained unmatched. The CDR3 consists of 16 residues. Per the germline V gene, CDR1 is SEHNR and CDR2 is FQNEAQ (reference sequence).

V usage is TRBV20-1 and J usage is TRBJ1-1; D perhaps matches TRBD1 (6 bases). Trimming pared 1 base from V and 7 bases from J, leaving 16 bases between. The germline V gene has CDR1 DFQATT and CDR2 SNEGSKA (reference sequence). CDR3 length: 14 residues. The CDR3 region is CSARVGGAQGEAFF. The CDR3, as DNA: TGCAGTGCTAGAGTAGGGGGGGCGCAGGGTGAAGCTTTCTTT.

Ten or more counts support this clonotype. A read error may account for a junction end that differs from germline. The chain joins TRBV7-9 to TRBJ1-1, with D maybe TRBD1 (5 bases). This CDR3 spans 9 amino acids. Germline V CDR1 and CDR2: SEHNR, FQNEAQ (reference sequence). The CDR3 nucleotides read TGTGCCAGCAGCCCCACGGACACATTT. This codes for CASSPTDTF.

The gene calls are TRBV10-2 and TRBJ2-7; TRBD1 matches 12 bases. The CDR3 length is 17 residues. V was pared by 7 bases and J by 5 bases, with 15 bases of the junction left unmatched. CDR1 and CDR2 from the germline V gene are WSHSY and SAAADI. In DNA, the CDR3 is TGCGCCAGCAACGCCGGGACAGGGGGCATAGTCCTCGACGAGCAGTACTTC. Translation gives CASNAGTGGIVLDEQYF.

V gene TRBV20-1 combines with J gene TRBJ2-7; a possible D gene is TRBD1 (5 bases). Between the trimmed V and J ends, which lost 2 bases and 3 bases, there was a span of 14 bases. Germline V CDR1 and CDR2: DFQATT, SNEGSKA (reference sequence). CDR3 length: 14 residues. CDR3: CSARQVGPGYEQYF. CDR3 in DNA: TGCAGTGCTAGACAGGTGGGGCCAGGCTACGAGCAGTACTTC.

This clonotype was seen at least ten times. The chain has TRBV7-9 and TRBJ2-1, with 8 positions matching TRBD1. The V gene's germline CDR1 is SEHNR and CDR2 FQNEAQ (reference sequence). Losses at the gene ends were 0 bases for V and 2 bases for J; bases not matched to a gene: 3. The CDR3 has 16 residues. The CDR3 bases are TGTGCCAGCAGCTTAGCGGACAGGGCGACCTACAATGAGCAGTTCTTC. Residues: CASSLADRATYNEQFF.

The chain recombines TRBV2 with TRBJ2-1; possible D gene TRBD1, 6 bases. Trimming pared 6 bases from V and 10 bases from J, leaving 10 bases between. The CDR3 contains 11 residues. Germline V lookup: CDR1 SNHLY, CDR2 FYNNEI. The CDR3 reads CASRSDREQFF. CDR3 DNA: TGTGCCAGCAGGTCGGACAGAGAGCAGTTCTTC. Combining the CDR3 with reference TRBV2 and TRBJ2-1 gives the whole variable domain EPEVTQTPSHQVTQMGQEVILRCVPISNHLYFYWYRQILGQKVEFLVSFYNNEISEKSEIFDDQFSVERPDGSNFTLKIRSTKLEDSAMYFCASRSDREQFFGPGTRLTVL.

The chain couples TRBV7-9 to TRBJ1-1; D not resolved. This CDR3 region has 13 residues. Trimming took off 5 bases at V and 1 base at J, with 8 bases between the two ends. CDR1 and CDR2 from the germline V gene are SEHNR and FQNEAQ (reference sequence). The CDR3 DNA sequence: TGTGCCAGCAGCCCAGAAGGGAACACTGAAGCTTTCTTT. It specifies CASSPEGNTEAFF.